This T cell receptor beta chain was retrieved from a study of CXCR3-negative and CXCR3-positive naive CD8 T cells. Notes on this clonotype: The antigen is unknown.

The CDR3 covers 14 residues. Germline V lookup: CDR1 SGHTA, CDR2 FQGTGA. Overall study results and limits: Higher TRB CDR3 hydrophobicity marked CXCR3-positive naive cells relative to CXCR3-negative naive cells.

UMI-tagged TRB cDNA libraries were built via 5' RACE. Reprocessing the 5' RACE reads, TCRdb reports a single entry for every CDR3 protein and omits DNA. In total, the table holds about 150,000 distinct CDR3 sequences. The rearrangement joins TRBV7-3 to TRBJ2-7; the TRBD2 assignment by TCRdb is unverifiable without DNA. Sequenced: naive CXCR3+ CD8+ T cells from blood. Documented subset: CD45RO-CCR7+CD27+CD95- naive CD8+ T cells expressing CXCR3 (TNR3+). This receptor was obtained from a human donor in good health. Some clones in this sample may be carry-over from other donors' samples. The CDR3 is CAGSWTASSYEQYF. Combining the CDR3 with reference TRBV7-3 and TRBJ2-7 gives the whole variable domain GAGVSQTPSNKVTEKGKYVELRCDPISGHTALYWYRQSLGQGPEFLIYFQGTGAADDSGLPNDRFFAVRPEGSVSTLKIQRTERGDSAVYLCAGSWTASSYEQYFGPGTRLTVT.